These 6 T cell receptor beta chains came from one sample sequenced in a study of cytomegalovirus exposure and HLA in healthy donors. Researchers ran the PCR with 60 Vbeta and 13 Jbeta primers. Only in-frame clones appear in the TCRdb table, and some are missing; sequencing was by immunoSEQ multiplex PCR. The sample consists of 55,000 to 65,000 clones, 65% to 75% of them appearing once. The material sequenced was PBMCs. The receptors were sampled from a man aged 25-45 years in good health and CMV-seropositive.

The chain's CDR3 is CAWSAGDRTTGELFF. Written as DNA, the CDR3 is TGTGCCTGGAGTGCGGGGGACAGAACCACCGGGGAGCTGTTTTTT. The rearrangement links TRBV30 to TRBJ2-2; TRBD1 is a possible D gene (7 bases). The CDR3 covers 15 residues. Germline V CDR1 and CDR2: GTSNPN, SVGIG (reference sequence). V was shortened by 1 base and J by 4 bases, with 13 bases between the two germline ends.

The V and J genes are TRBV2 and TRBJ2-3; the match to TRBD1 covers 8 bases. Trimming took 0 bases from V and 4 from J; bases not matched to a gene: 9. Germline CDR1 and CDR2: SNHLY and FYNNEI. The CDR3 spans 17 residues. The CDR3 loop reads CASSEAAGRGRPDTQYF. CDR3 in DNA: TGTGCCAGCAGTGAAGCAGCTGGCAGGGGGCGCCCAGATACGCAGTATTTT.

The chain joins TRBV19 to TRBJ1-2, with no clear D. V was trimmed by 2 bases and J by 8 bases, leaving 15 bases between them. The CDR3 covers 14 residues. Germline CDR1 and CDR2: LNHDA and SQIVND (reference sequence). DNA for the CDR3: TGTGCCAGTAGTATATCAGTACGTGTTCAAGGCTACACCTTC. It encodes CASSISVRVQGYTF.

This sequence joins TRBV7-9 and TRBJ1-2; a weak D match, TRBD1 (5 bases). The CDR3 is made up of 14 amino acids. With 1 base removed from V and 4 bases from J, the gap between germline ends came to 10 bases. Per germline, CDR1 SEHNR and CDR2 FQNEAQ (reference sequence). As DNA, the CDR3 is TGTGCCAGCAGCTTAGATAGCCAGGGCTATGGCTACACCTTC. Amino acids: CASSLDSQGYGYTF.

The rearrangement links TRBV19 to TRBJ2-5; D is possibly TRBD2 (5 bases). Trimming pared 10 bases from V and 5 bases from J, leaving 20 bases between. The CDR3 has 14 amino acids. The germline CDR1 and CDR2 sequences are LNHDA and SQIVND (reference sequence). In DNA, the CDR3 is TGTGCCACCAGCGGAGGTGGGGTTCGGGAGACCCAGTACTTC. Its translation: CATSGGGVRETQYF.

This rearrangement joins TRBV29-1 to TRBJ2-3; D gene unclear. Germline CDR1 is SQVTM and CDR2 is ANQGSEA. V gave up 5 bases and J gave up 3 bases, with 6 bases separating them. This CDR3 region has 11 residues. The CDR3 is CSVHETDTQYF. In nucleotides, the CDR3 is TGCAGCGTTCACGAGACAGATACGCAGTATTTT.